Below, 22 T cell receptor beta chains from the same sample are listed, as sequenced in a study of blood T cell repertoires in COVID-19. Only in-frame clones appear in the TCRdb table, and some are missing; sequencing was by immunoSEQ multiplex PCR. This table holds tens of thousands of clones, 85% found once. Sequenced sample: peripheral blood. The receptors originated from a woman in her fifties or sixties with active COVID-19.

The chain joins TRBV15 to TRBJ2-3; D not resolved. Germline V gene sequence: CDR1 LNHNV, CDR2 YYDKDF (reference sequence). V lost 1 base, J lost 5 bases, and 13 bases lay in between. The CDR3 sequence is 15 residues long. The chain's CDR3 is CATSRVARAIDTQYF. CDR3 in DNA: TGTGCCACCAGCAGAGTAGCCAGAGCGATAGATACGCAGTATTTT.

The chain couples TRBV11-3 to TRBJ2-3; D may be TRBD2 (5 bases). The V end lost 5 bases, the J end lost 5 bases, and 8 bases lay between the germline ends. The CDR3 has 12 residues. Germline V gene data show CDR1 as SGHNT and CDR2 as YENEEA. The CDR3 is CASSEGLDTQYF. CDR3 coding DNA: TGTGCCAGCAGCGAGGGCCTAGATACGCAGTATTTT. The full variable domain, in which reference TRBV11-3 and TRBJ2-3 provide the parts outside the CDR3, is EAGVVQSPRYKIIEKKQPVAFWCNPISGHNTLYWYLQNLGQGPELLIRYENEEAVDDSQLPKDRFSAERLKGVDSTLKIQPAELGDSAVYLCASSEGLDTQYFGPGTRLTVL.

In this sample, this clone turned up once. The rearrangement uses TRBV5-1 and TRBJ2-1; TRBD1 agrees at 7 bases. In germline, CDR1 is SGHRS, CDR2 YFSETQ. This CDR3 contains 14 residues. The trim removed 1 base at V and 8 bases at J, leaving 6 bases unmatched. CDR3 in DNA: TGCGCCAGCAGCTTGAGACAGGGTTCAGATGAGCAGTTCTTC. This codes for CASSLRQGSDEQFF.

This clone came up once. V gene TRBV9 combines with J gene TRBJ1-5, with TRBD1 matching 8 bases. The germline gives CDR1 SGDLS, CDR2 YYNGEE. V shed 4 bases, J shed 0 bases, and the junction held 3 bases outside the gene matches. CDR3 length: 15 amino acids. CDR3 amino acids: CASSKGQASNQPQHF. The CDR3 DNA follows: TGTGCCAGCAGCAAGGGACAGGCTAGCAATCAGCCCCAGCATTTT.

The chain joins TRBV3-1 (or the pseudogene TRBV3-2) to TRBJ1-2; D might be TRBD1 (6 bases). The CDR3 runs to 12 residues. The V and J ends lost 1 base and 12 bases respectively, with 12 bases between them. Germline CDR1 reads LGHDT; CDR2 reads YNNKEL (reference sequence). CDR3 coding DNA: TGTGCCAGCAGCCAAGGGACAGCAGGCCACACCTTC. Its translation: CASSQGTAGHTF.

The rearrangement links TRBV7-9 to TRBJ2-3; 13 bases are a match to TRBD2. Per germline, CDR1 SEHNR and CDR2 FQNEAQ (reference sequence). V was pared by 6 bases and J by 3 bases, with 6 bases of the junction left unmatched. CDR3 length: 16 residues. In DNA form, the CDR3 reads TGTGCCAGCAGTTATACGACTAGCGGGGGGACAGATACGCAGTATTTT. Its translation is CASSYTTSGGTDTQYF.

The gene calls are TRBV7-3 and TRBJ1-1; D remains unclear. The CDR3 is made up of 13 amino acids. Germline V CDR1 and CDR2: SGHTA, FQGTGA. The ends were cut back, 4 bases at V and 0 bases at J, with 6 bases in the middle. The CDR3: CASSSVMNTEAFF. The CDR3 bases are TGTGCCAGCAGCTCGGTCATGAACACTGAAGCTTTCTTT.

The genes are TRBV30 and TRBJ2-7, with D unresolved. This CDR3 is built from 16 residues. The germline V gene has CDR1 GTSNPN and CDR2 SVGIG (reference sequence). With 4 bases removed from V and 0 bases from J, the gap between germline ends came to 19 bases. The CDR3 spells CAWITAIGLLSYEQYF. The CDR3 DNA is TGTGCCTGGATAACAGCCATCGGCCTTCTCTCCTACGAGCAGTACTTC.

This chain connects TRBV6-2 or TRBV6-3 to TRBJ2-2; the match to TRBD2 covers 10 bases. The germline V gene has CDR1 MNHEY and CDR2 SVGEGT. This CDR3 is built from 18 residues. V shed 3 bases, J shed 7 bases, and the junction held 14 bases outside the gene matches. The CDR3 sequence: CASSYETGSGRADGELFF. The CDR3 nucleotides are TGTGCCAGCAGTTATGAGACGGGCAGCGGGAGGGCCGACGGGGAGCTGTTTTTT.

V is TRBV7-9 and J is TRBJ2-7; D gene ambiguous. The germline V and J ends were trimmed by 4 bases and 0 bases, with 13 bases remaining between them. The CDR3 length is 15 residues. Germline CDR1 reads SEHNR; CDR2 reads FQNEAQ (reference sequence). The CDR3: CASSWQSGVSYEQYF. Written as DNA, the CDR3 is TGTGCCAGCAGCTGGCAATCTGGAGTCTCCTACGAGCAGTACTTC. Full variable domain (remainder filled in from reference TRBV7-9 and TRBJ2-7): DTGVSQNPRHKITKRGQNVTFRCDPISEHNRLYWYRQTLGQGPEFLTYFQNEAQLEKSRLLSDRFSAERPKGSFSTLEIQRTEQGDSAMYLCASSWQSGVSYEQYFGPGTRLTVT.

V is TRBV10-3 and J is TRBJ2-1; perhaps TRBD2 as D (5 bases). Germline-derived CDR1 and CDR2 are ENHRY and SYGVKD. The V end was cut by 3 bases, the J end by 5 bases, with 14 bases between. This CDR3 is 15 amino acids long. CDR3: CAISDETSWHNEQFF. DNA of the CDR3: TGTGCCATCAGTGATGAAACTAGTTGGCACAATGAGCAGTTCTTC.

This clone appeared a few times. The chain recombines TRBV3-1 (or the pseudogene TRBV3-2) with TRBJ1-2; D is unresolved. The CDR3 length is 13 residues. CDR1 and CDR2 from the germline V gene are LGHDT and YNNKEL (reference sequence). Trimming shortened V by 4 bases and J by 5 bases, and 11 bases separated the two germline ends. DNA for the CDR3: TGTGCCAGCAGCCCGAGGGCGGAGTATGGCTACACCTTC. Amino acid sequence: CASSPRAEYGYTF.

The rearrangement joins TRBV7-2 to TRBJ1-2; TRBD1 matches 7 bases. V dropped 4 bases and J dropped 3; count of bases not matched to a gene: 8. The CDR3 contains 15 residues. CDR1 is SGHTA and CDR2 is FQGNSA in the germline V gene. CDR3 in amino acids: CASSSRQGGYYGYTF. CDR3 DNA: TGTGCCAGCAGCTCCCGACAGGGAGGCTACTATGGCTACACCTTC.

This clone occurred once. The chain combines TRBV7-2 with TRBJ2-2, with TRBD2 identical over 9 bases. The CDR3 loop spans 17 amino acids. V shed 4 bases and J 10 bases; nucleotides not matched to a gene: 16. The germline CDR1 and CDR2 sequences are SGHTA and FQGNSA. CDR3 bases: TGTGCCAGCAGCTCTCTCCTTCGGAGCGGGGGGTCTAAGGAGCTGTTTTTT. Protein: CASSSLLRSGGSKELFF.

The chain recombines TRBV21-1 with TRBJ2-1; the listed D gene, TRBD2, was not tested against the DNA. TRBV21-1 counts as a pseudogene. The CDR3 extends over 17 amino acids. The CDR3 reads CASSTTEREAWYNEQFF. The CDR3 nucleotides read TGTGCCAGCAGTACGACAGAACGGGAGGCCTGGTACAATGAGCAGTTCTTC.

The rearrangement uses TRBV5-1 and TRBJ1-3; D is uncertain. The CDR3 runs 14 residues. V gave up 0 bases and J gave up 3 bases, with 7 bases separating them. CDR1 SGHRS and CDR2 YFSETQ come from the germline V gene. The CDR3 is CASSLALNGNTIYF. Here the CDR3 DNA reads TGCGCCAGCAGCTTGGCACTTAATGGAAACACCATATATTTT.

This chain joins TRBV11-2 and TRBJ2-5, with TRBD2 matching over 10 bases. Germline lookup yields CDR1 SGHAT and CDR2 FQNNGV. J gave up 4 bases and V 1 base, and 9 bases lay outside the gene matches. The CDR3 covers 17 residues. CDR3 region: CASSLVGSSGSGETQYF. CDR3 sequence (DNA): TGTGCCAGCAGCTTAGTGGGTTCTAGCGGGAGTGGAGAGACCCAGTACTTC.

The chain combines TRBV9 with TRBJ1-4; possibly TRBD1 for D (5 bases). Trimming took off 2 bases at V and 0 bases at J, with 14 bases between the two ends. The germline V gene has CDR1 SGDLS and CDR2 YYNGEE. The CDR3 runs 17 residues. The DNA for the CDR3 is TGTGCCAGCAGCGTTGCTACAGGCTTCGCAACTAATGAAAAACTGTTTTTT. Translating gives CASSVATGFATNEKLFF.

The table lists this clone with a count of one. This chain connects TRBV20-1 to TRBJ1-2; 9 bases agree with TRBD1. CDR1 is DFQATT, CDR2 SNEGSKA, per germline (reference sequence). This CDR3 region has 14 residues. Trimming cost V 3 bases and J 8 bases; bases outside gene matches: 10. The CDR3 sequence is CSASADRGASGYTF. CDR3 in DNA: TGCAGTGCTAGTGCGGACAGGGGTGCCTCCGGCTACACCTTC.

The chain employs TRBV6-1 and TRBJ2-2, with a possible D match to TRBD1 (6 bases). This CDR3 is built from 14 residues. The germline V and J ends were trimmed by 3 bases and 4 bases, with 9 bases remaining between them. Per the germline V gene, CDR1 is MNHNS and CDR2 is SASEGT. This CDR3 reads CASSDFRGTGELFF. In DNA form, the CDR3 reads TGTGCCAGCAGTGATTTCAGGGGCACCGGGGAGCTGTTTTTT.

The chain combines TRBV24-1 with TRBJ2-5, with 8 positions matching TRBD2. CDR1 is KGHDR and CDR2 is SFDVKD in the germline V gene. The V and J ends lost 6 bases and 3 bases, in that order; junction bases with no gene match: 14. This CDR3 has 17 amino acids. Here the CDR3 DNA reads TGTGCCACCAGTCGGGGGGGGCTCACTAGCGCCAAAGAGACCCAGTACTTC. Translating it yields CATSRGGLTSAKETQYF.

The rearrangement uses TRBV6-5 and TRBJ1-1, with D possibly being TRBD1 (5 bases). CDR3 length: 13 residues. The V end was cut by 7 bases, the J end by 1 base, with 10 bases between. CDR1 MNHEY and CDR2 SVGAGI come from the germline V gene. CDR3 region: CASNPTGNTEAFF. The CDR3 coding sequence is TGTGCCAGCAACCCCACAGGGAACACTGAAGCTTTCTTT.